This TCR beta chain was documented in a study of shared clonotypes between healthy human individuals. The CDR3 loop spans 15 amino acids. Germline V CDR1 and CDR2: KGHSH, LQKENI. The assay was immunoSEQ multiplex PCR, and TCRdb's table has in-frame clones only and misses some. This sample has about 2,500,000 clones, with about 92% found just once. Remarks on this clone: One end of the junction varies from germline; a read error may be responsible.

The TCR was taken from a man between 18 and 29 years old in good health. V is TRBV18 and J is TRBJ2-1, with 7 bases lining up with TRBD1. Material: naive CD4+ T cells sorted from blood. As to subset: CD45RA+ positively selected. CDR3 coding DNA: TGTGCCAGCTCGCCACGGACAGGTACCGACAATGAGCAGTTCTTC. Translation gives CASSPRTGTDNEQFF.